These 6 T cell receptor beta chains came from one sample sequenced in a study of cytomegalovirus exposure and HLA in healthy donors (dated by TCRdb to about 2017). The library was made by the immunoSEQ multiplex PCR assay. A mixture of 60 forward primers for TCR Vbeta segments and 13 reverse primers for TCR Jbeta segments was used in the multiplex PCR. TCRdb retrieved this table from immuneACCESS and kept in-frame rearrangements only. Not all clones are present; in checked studies, unresolved V genes account for under half, and no reason is known for the remainder. The sample contains 150,000 to 200,000 clones, approximately 80% of them found a single time. The top ten hold 14% of the sample. What was sequenced was PBMCs. All receptors come from a woman aged 40 to 49 in good health and CMV-seronegative.

In its sample, this clone was seen once. The chain links TRBV19 to TRBJ1-2; 10 bases agree with TRBD1. The CDR3 spans 15 residues. CDR1 is LNHDA and CDR2 is SQIVND in the germline V gene (reference sequence). The V segment lost 4 bases and the J segment 4 bases; nucleotides outside the gene matches: 6. The CDR3 reads CASSTAGQGIYGYTF. The DNA of the CDR3 is TGTGCCAGTAGTACCGCGGGACAGGGGATCTATGGCTACACCTTC. The full variable domain, its missing parts supplied by reference TRBV19 and TRBJ1-2, is DGGITQSPKYLFRKEGQNVTLSCEQNLNHDAMYWYRQDPGQGLRLIYYSQIVNDFQKGDIAEGYSVSREKKESFPLTVTSAQKNPTAFYLCASSTAGQGIYGYTFGSGTRLTVV.

This clone was seen just once. The chain recombines TRBV6-5 with TRBJ2-7; D is perhaps TRBD2 (5 bases). V shed 8 bases and J shed 3 bases, with 17 bases lying between them. CDR1 and CDR2 (germline): MNHEY, SVGAGI. This CDR3 spans 14 amino acids. The CDR3 protein is CASEARTSNYEQYF. The CDR3 nucleotides are TGTGCCAGCGAAGCTCGGACTTCTAACTACGAGCAGTACTTC.

The rearrangement links TRBV4-3 to TRBJ1-6; D is undetermined. Germline values: CDR1 LGHNA, CDR2 YSLEER. V was cut by 0 bases and J by 7 bases, with 16 bases left in between. The CDR3 totals 17 residues. The CDR3 protein is CASSQDIEPDLNSPLHF. CDR3 nucleotide sequence: TGCGCCAGCAGCCAAGATATTGAGCCGGACTTAAATTCACCCCTCCACTTT.

This chain connects TRBV28 to TRBJ1-2; 11 positions match TRBD1. The CDR3 contains 16 residues. Germline CDR1 MDHEN, CDR2 SYDVKM. Trimming cost V 6 bases and J 7 bases; bases outside gene matches: 13. The CDR3 loop reads CASSPPRRTGGRGYTF. In DNA form, the CDR3 reads TGTGCCAGCAGCCCCCCCCGCCGGACAGGGGGCCGTGGCTACACCTTC.

CDR3 protein: CASSLAGDNEQFF. The CDR3 region has the DNA TGTGCCAGCAGCTTAGCAGGGGACAATGAGCAGTTCTTC. The rearrangement joins TRBV7-3 to TRBJ2-1, with D possibly matching TRBD1 (6 bases). Germline loops: CDR1 SGHTA, CDR2 FQGTGA. The CDR3 is 13 residues long. V lost 2 bases and J 5 bases, leaving 7 bases between the germline ends.

The V and J genes are TRBV7-8 and TRBJ2-7, with 7 bases lining up with TRBD1. The J segment lost 2 bases and the V segment lost 6 bases, leaving 10 bases of the junction unmatched. Germline V gene lookup returns CDR1 SGHVS and CDR2 FQNEAQ. The CDR3 is 15 residues long. This chain's CDR3 is CASRSPGQYAYEQYF. The CDR3 DNA follows: TGTGCCAGCAGATCTCCGGGACAGTACGCCTACGAGCAGTACTTC.